These 16 T cell receptor beta chains share one sample of origin, sequenced in a study of blood T cell repertoires in COVID-19. Sequencing used immunoSEQ multiplex PCR; TCRdb keeps in-frame clones, though not all of them. The sample includes about 90,000 clones, about 77% of them seen just once. The sequenced material came from peripheral blood. These receptor sequences come from a woman aged 80 or over with acute or convalescent COVID-19.

The chain carries TRBV7-9 and TRBJ2-5; D might be TRBD1 (5 bases). Trimming removed 3 bases from V and 5 bases from J, with 16 bases in between. The CDR3 has 15 residues. CDR1 and CDR2 (germline): SEHNR, FQNEAQ (reference sequence). The DNA for the CDR3 is TGTGCCAGCAGCTTCCTTGACAGTGGGTGGGAGACCCAGTACTTC. This codes for CASSFLDSGWETQYF.

The J gene is TRBJ1-2, the V gene TRBV30; D possibly corresponds to TRBD1 (5 bases). Trimming left V 0 bases short and J 7 bases short, with 12 bases between. The CDR3 totals 13 residues. Germline V gives CDR1 GTSNPN, CDR2 SVGIG (reference sequence). Here the CDR3 reads CAWSVRQFPGYTF. The CDR3 DNA sequence: TGTGCCTGGAGTGTACGACAGTTCCCTGGCTACACCTTC.

The chain carries TRBV21-1 and TRBJ1-5. TRBV21-1 is a listed pseudogene. This CDR3 is 18 amino acids long. The CDR3 coding sequence is TGTGCCAGCAGCAAAGACCCCCGACGGAAGCCGCAACCGGGGCCCCAGCATTTT. It translates to CASSKDPRRKPQPGPQHF.

This sequence joins TRBV7-2 and TRBJ1-1; D ambiguous. This CDR3 comprises 13 residues. Deletions cut 1 base from V and 5 bases from J, with 8 bases between. Germline-derived CDR1 and CDR2 are SGHTA and FQGNSA. This CDR3 is CASSLGAGTEAFF. The DNA of the CDR3 is TGTGCCAGCAGCTTAGGGGCAGGTACTGAAGCTTTCTTT.

V is TRBV9 and J is TRBJ2-5, with 10 positions matching TRBD2. Unmatched junction bases numbered 7, after V lost 10 bases and J lost 4 bases. Germline V gene sequence: CDR1 SGDLS, CDR2 YYNGEE. This CDR3 has 13 amino acids. The DNA for the CDR3 is TGTGCCTCGAGGTTAGCGGGAGGAGAGACCCAGTACTTC. Amino acids: CASRLAGGETQYF. Full variable domain (rest looked up from reference TRBV9 and TRBJ2-5): DSGVTQTPKHLITATGQRVTLRCSPRSGDLSVYWYQQSLDQGLQFLIQYYNGEERAKGNILERFSAQQFPDLHSELNLSSLELGDSALYFCASRLAGGETQYFGPGTRLLVL.

This clone was counted a few times. The rearrangement uses TRBV3-1 (or the pseudogene TRBV3-2) and TRBJ2-7; TRBD2 agrees at 7 bases. This CDR3 is built from 15 residues. Germline V lookup: CDR1 LGHDT, CDR2 YNNKEL (reference sequence). V shed 0 bases and J 1 base; nucleotides not matched to a gene: 3. The CDR3 sequence: CASSQDGGRSYEQYF. CDR3 nucleotide sequence: TGTGCCAGCAGCCAAGATGGCGGGAGATCCTACGAGCAGTACTTC.

J is TRBJ1-6 and V is TRBV3-1 (or the pseudogene TRBV3-2); 8 nucleotides line up with TRBD1. The V gene end was trimmed by 4 bases and the J gene end by 4 bases; junction bases not matched to a gene: 6. This CDR3 contains 16 residues. Germline V gene lookup returns CDR1 LGHDT and CDR2 YNNKEL (reference sequence). The CDR3 reads CASSRTGFAYNSPLHF. The CDR3 bases are TGTGCCAGCAGCCGGACAGGGTTTGCGTATAATTCACCCCTCCACTTT.

The chain links TRBV27 to TRBJ1-3, with a weak D call TRBD1 (6 bases). Germline V gene data show CDR1 as MNHEY and CDR2 as SMNVEV (reference sequence). V was trimmed by 5 bases and J by 3 bases, leaving 23 bases between them. This CDR3 spans 18 amino acids. CDR3 bases: TGTGCCAGCAGTCCAGGTTGGGGGCGGGGGGCAAGTGGAAACACCATATATTTT. Protein: CASSPGWGRGASGNTIYF.

This clone was seen only once. The rearrangement joins TRBV12-5 to TRBJ1-5; maybe TRBD1 (5 bases). Germline CDR1 LGHNT, CDR2 FRNRAP. V was pared by 6 bases and J by 7 bases, with 16 bases between. The CDR3 totals 14 residues. The CDR3 loop reads CASGRGAGSQPQHF. CDR3 in DNA: TGTGCTAGTGGCCGTGGGGCAGGGTCCCAGCCCCAGCATTTT.

This clone was found many times. The chain combines TRBV7-2 with TRBJ2-7; 7 nucleotides align to TRBD2. The CDR3 sequence is 15 residues long. Germline-derived CDR1 and CDR2 are SGHTA and FQGNSA. V lost 0 bases and J lost 2; bases outside the gene matches: 4. The CDR3 DNA follows: TGTGCCAGCAGCTTAGCGGCGGGGGTTACCTACGAGCAGTACTTC. Its translation is CASSLAAGVTYEQYF.

V and J are TRBV2 and TRBJ2-1; 11 bases line up with TRBD2. V dropped 8 bases and J dropped 8; count of bases not matched to a gene: 8. Looked up from germline, CDR1 is SNHLY and CDR2 is FYNNEI. The CDR3 is 14 residues long. This CDR3 is CASAELAGDYEQFF. The CDR3 DNA is TGTGCCAGCGCGGAACTAGCGGGAGACTATGAGCAGTTCTTC.

This chain joins TRBV5-1 and TRBJ1-5; D is possibly TRBD1 (5 bases). V was shortened by 1 base and J by 4 bases, with 12 bases between the two germline ends. This CDR3 region has 15 residues. Germline V gives CDR1 SGHRS, CDR2 YFSETQ. The DNA of the CDR3 is TGCGCCAGCAGCTTGTTGGCGGGGGGTAATCAGCCCCAGCATTTT. Amino acids: CASSLLAGGNQPQHF.

With respect to this clone: Other DNA sequences from this sample encode an identical CDR3 as well. The chain's CDR3 is CASSLGGGGSPLHF. The CDR3 DNA sequence: TGTGCCAGCAGCTTAGGGGGGGGTGGATCACCCCTCCACTTT. The rearrangement joins TRBV7-3 to TRBJ1-6, with D possibly being TRBD1 (5 bases). CDR1 is SGHTA, CDR2 FQGTGA, per germline. The V and J ends lost 2 bases and 10 bases respectively, with 12 bases between them. This CDR3 comprises 14 residues.

The rearrangement uses TRBV5-1 and TRBJ2-3, with TRBD2 matching 14 bases. The germline CDR1 and CDR2 sequences are SGHRS and YFSETQ. This CDR3 has 14 residues. Trimming cost V 4 bases and J 9 bases; bases outside gene matches: 4. The CDR3 nucleotides read TGCGCCAGCAGCGCGGGACTAGCGGGAGTCACGCAGTATTTT. It specifies CASSAGLAGVTQYF.

The rearrangement uses TRBV7-2 and TRBJ1-2, with a weak D call TRBD1 (5 bases). The V end was cut by 5 bases, the J end by 8 bases, with 18 bases between. Germline lookup yields CDR1 SGHTA and CDR2 FQGNSA. This CDR3 spans 14 amino acids. CDR3 nucleotides: TGTGCCAGCAGCAGAGAACGGGGGGTCGGCGGCTACACCTTC. Translating it yields CASSRERGVGGYTF.

In its sample, this clone was seen once. The gene calls are TRBV7-9 and TRBJ2-5, with D possibly being TRBD1 (6 bases). V lost 0 bases, J lost 5 bases, and 13 bases lay in between. This CDR3 has 15 residues. Germline CDR1 reads SEHNR; CDR2 reads FQNEAQ (reference sequence). As DNA, the CDR3 is TGTGCCAGCAGCTTAGCGCTGGGGGCCAGGGAGACCCAGTACTTC. Translated, it gives CASSLALGARETQYF.